The 2 T cell receptor beta chains below were found in one sample sequenced in a study of T cell responses to AZD1222 COVID-19 vaccine (dated by TCRdb to about 2021). Taken with the paper, the label for time point translates to: about 28 days (+/-7) after the second vaccine dose. Libraries came from the immunoSEQ multiplex PCR assay. Not all clones reach the TCRdb copy of this immuneACCESS table, which keeps in-frame sequences only. Checked studies attribute under half of the gap to unresolved V genes and leave the rest unexplained. This sample is represented by 100,000 to 150,000 clones; approximately 91% of them were singletons. The top ten clonotypes cover around 0.99% of the sample. This sample comprised peripheral blood, obtained 28 days after the second AZD1222 dose. The receptors come from an adult who received the AZD1222 COVID-19 vaccine.

The chain recombines TRBV27 with TRBJ2-1, with D possibly matching TRBD1 (5 bases). V lost 5 bases and J lost 4, with 15 bases in between. Germline CDR1 reads MNHEY; CDR2 reads SMNVEV (reference sequence). This CDR3 has 15 amino acids. CDR3 nucleotide sequence: TGTGCCAGCAGTCCAAAGGGGCTCCCTTACAATGAGCAGTTCTTC. It is translated as CASSPKGLPYNEQFF.

This clone was found once. The J gene is TRBJ1-1, the V gene TRBV9; 9 bases agree with TRBD1. V gave up 5 bases and J gave up 2 bases; unmatched junction bases: 10. The CDR3 contains 16 residues. CDR1 is SGDLS and CDR2 is YYNGEE in the germline V gene. The CDR3 DNA follows: TGTGCCAGCAGAAGAACCGGGACAGGGTCCAACACTGAAGCTTTCTTT. Residues: CASRRTGTGSNTEAFF.